The sequence of this TCR beta chain was determined in a study of blood T cell repertoires in COVID-19. TCRdb's copy holds only in-frame clones and misses some; the assay was immunoSEQ multiplex PCR. This sample carries 250,000 to 300,000 clones, approximately 90% of them seen once, and the ten largest clones take about a sixth. The length of the CDR3 is 15 residues. CDR1 is KGHSH, CDR2 LQKENI, per germline. V was trimmed by 2 bases and J by 5 bases, leaving 15 bases between them. The recovered donors of Cohort 3 showed two negative PCRs, clearance, or symptom resolution. Material: PBMCs or T cells enriched from blood (not recorded which). The TCR sequence derives from a man younger than 35 who had recovered from COVID-19. The V call is TRBV18, the J call TRBJ1-1, with D hard to call. For the CDR3, the DNA is TGTGCCAGCTCACCATCCATTACAGAAAGAACTGAAGCTTTCTTT. It translates to CASSPSITERTEAFF.